This record covers a single TCR beta chain. Libraries were prepared by immunoSEQ multiplex PCR; TCRdb keeps only in-frame clonotypes and omits some of them. Among around 400,000 clones listed, less than 90% were seen once. The entry originates in a study of blood T cell repertoires in COVID-19. Overall study context: T cells, B-cell-depleted T cells, or PBMCs supplied cDNA or gDNA.

Clinical history as reported by participants underpinned cohort assignment. What the recovered Cohort 3 donors had was two negative PCRs, clearance, or symptom resolution. The V and J ends lost 6 bases and 3 bases respectively, with 21 bases between them. Per the germline V gene, CDR1 is MNHEY and CDR2 is SMNVEV (reference sequence). CDR3 length: 16 residues. The rearrangement links TRBV27 to TRBJ2-7; TRBD1 might be the D (6 bases). The TCR sequence derives from a woman aged 45-59 years who had recovered from COVID-19. Sequenced input: PBMCs or T cells enriched from blood (not recorded which). The CDR3 reads CASRPIRTVHDYEQYF. CDR3 bases: TGTGCCAGCAGGCCAATTAGGACAGTTCACGACTACGAGCAGTACTTC.